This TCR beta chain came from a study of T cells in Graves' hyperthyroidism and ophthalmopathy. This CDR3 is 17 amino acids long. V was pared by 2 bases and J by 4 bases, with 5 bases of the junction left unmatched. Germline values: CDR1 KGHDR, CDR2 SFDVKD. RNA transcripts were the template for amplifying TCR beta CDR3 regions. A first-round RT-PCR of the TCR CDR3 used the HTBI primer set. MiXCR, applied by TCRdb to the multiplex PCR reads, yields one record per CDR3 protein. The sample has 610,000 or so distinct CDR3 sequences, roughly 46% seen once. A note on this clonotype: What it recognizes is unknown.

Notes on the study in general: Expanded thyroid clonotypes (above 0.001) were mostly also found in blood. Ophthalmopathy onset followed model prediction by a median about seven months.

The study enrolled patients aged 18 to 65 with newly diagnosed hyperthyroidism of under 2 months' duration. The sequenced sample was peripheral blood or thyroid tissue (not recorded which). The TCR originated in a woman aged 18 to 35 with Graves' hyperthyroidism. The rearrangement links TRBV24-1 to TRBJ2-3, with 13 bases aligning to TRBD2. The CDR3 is CATSDSGLAGDPDTQYF. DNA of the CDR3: TGTGCCACCAGTGATTCCGGACTAGCGGGAGATCCAGATACGCAGTATTTT.